The rows below give T cell receptor beta chains drawn from one sample of a study of chemoradiotherapy in HPV16-positive cancers. TCRdb's table, derived via immunoSEQ multiplex PCR, lists solely in-frame clones and lacks some. The sample lists about 1,900 clones, roughly 86% occurring once. The sequencing used tumor tissue, collected from a patient who underwent chemoradiotherapy. The receptors derive from a human donor with HPV-associated anogenital cancer. CDR3s include the opening cysteine and the closing phenylalanine or tryptophan. The D gene is left open where the match is weak. Expanded clones get a size class; other rows say once, few or many, or leave the size out.

CDR3: CSVAGETQYF; DNA: TGCAGCGTTGCGGGGGAGACCCAGTACTTC; D: .; V: TRBV29-1; size: .; J: TRBJ2-5
CDR3: CASSPGLAGNEQFF; DNA: TGTGCCAGCAGTCCCGGACTAGCGGGCAATGAGCAGTTCTTC; D: TRBD2; V: TRBV4-2; size: .; J: TRBJ2-1
CDR3: CASSRGTGNGYTF; DNA: TGTGCCAGCAGCCGTGGGACAGGGAATGGCTACACCTTC; D: TRBD1; V: TRBV6-1; size: .; J: TRBJ1-2
CDR3: CASSFEEGETQYF; DNA: TGTGCCAGCAGCTTTGAAGAGGGGGAGACCCAGTACTTC; D: .; V: TRBV7-6; size: .; J: TRBJ2-5
CDR3: CASSIKPSTGEPYNEQFF; DNA: TGTGCCAGTAGTATTAAACCCTCCACGGGAGAACCCTACAATGAGCAGTTCTTC; D: .; V: TRBV19; size: .; J: TRBJ2-1
CDR3: CASSEAPRKAGPPYEQYF; DNA: TGTGCCAGCAGCGAGGCGCCGCGTAAAGCGGGGCCCCCCTACGAGCAGTACTTC; D: TRBD2; V: TRBV7-9; size: .; J: TRBJ2-7
CDR3: CASSQEGDRGKDEAFF; DNA: TGTGCCAGCAGCCAAGAAGGGGACAGGGGGAAGGATGAAGCTTTCTTT; D: TRBD1; V: TRBV5-4; size: .; J: TRBJ1-1
CDR3: CASGAPGTAYGYTF; DNA: TGTGCCAGCGGGGCACCCGGTACGGCGTATGGCTACACCTTC; D: .; V: TRBV6-5; size: .; J: TRBJ1-2
CDR3: CSVFEYSGNTIYF; DNA: TGCAGCGTTTTTGAATACTCTGGAAACACCATATATTTT; D: .; V: TRBV29-1; size: .; J: TRBJ1-3
CDR3: CACTANYGYTF; DNA: TGTGCCTGTACAGCAAACTATGGCTACACCTTC; D: .; V: TRBV30; size: few; J: TRBJ1-2
CDR3: CASSYARGTDTQYF; DNA: TGTGCCAGCAGTTACGCTAGGGGCACAGATACGCAGTATTTT; D: .; V: TRBV6-5; size: few; J: TRBJ2-3
CDR3: CASSSGTGANVLTF; DNA: TGTGCCAGCAGCTCTGGAACCGGGGCCAACGTCCTGACTTTC; D: .; V: TRBV11-2; size: few; J: TRBJ2-6
CDR3: CASSSLWYGYTF; DNA: TGTGCCAGCAGTTCGCTGTGGTATGGCTACACCTTC; D: .; V: TRBV6-5; size: .; J: TRBJ1-2
CDR3: CASSYWGEQFF; DNA: TGTGCCAGCAGTTACTGGGGTGAGCAGTTCTTC; D: .; V: TRBV6-5; size: .; J: TRBJ2-1
CDR3: CAWSQHEKLFF; DNA: TGTGCCTGGAGTCAGCATGAAAAACTGTTTTTT; D: .; V: TRBV30; size: .; J: TRBJ1-4
CDR3: CASKGSTSTDTQYF; DNA: TGTGCCAGTAAAGGCAGTACTAGCACAGATACGCAGTATTTT; D: .; V: TRBV15; size: .; J: TRBJ2-3
CDR3: CASSILWGNTEAFF; DNA: TGTGCCAGTAGTATTCTATGGGGGAACACTGAAGCTTTCTTT; D: .; V: TRBV19; size: .; J: TRBJ1-1
CDR3: CASRQDNGLTEAFF; DNA: TGTGCCAGCAGACAAGACAACGGTCTGACTGAAGCTTTCTTT; D: .; V: TRBV7-8; size: .; J: TRBJ1-1
CDR3: CASSGEGRGNEAFF; DNA: TGCGCCAGCAGCGGCGAGGGTCGGGGAAATGAAGCTTTCTTT; D: .; V: TRBV5-1; size: .; J: TRBJ1-1
CDR3: CASSLSGAGNGYTF; DNA: TGTGCCAGCAGCTTAAGTGGAGCTGGGAATGGCTACACCTTC; D: .; V: TRBV7-3; size: few; J: TRBJ1-2
CDR3: CASSPLTGDSYEQYF; DNA: TGTGCCAGCAGCCCGTTGACAGGGGACTCCTACGAGCAGTACTTC; D: TRBD1; V: TRBV7-2; size: .; J: TRBJ2-7
CDR3: CASSRDRHNSPLHF; DNA: TGCGCCAGCAGCCGGGACAGACATAATTCACCCCTCCACTTT; D: TRBD1; V: TRBV10-1; size: .; J: TRBJ1-6
CDR3: CAWSVSRNEQFF; DNA: TGTGCCTGGAGTGTTAGCCGCAATGAGCAGTTCTTC; D: .; V: TRBV30; size: .; J: TRBJ2-1
CDR3: CASSLEGQPNEAFF; DNA: TGCGCCAGCAGCTTGGAAGGACAGCCCAATGAAGCTTTCTTT; D: .; V: TRBV5-1; size: .; J: TRBJ1-1
CDR3: CASSFKVNQPQHF; DNA: TGTGCCAGCAGCTTCAAAGTAAATCAGCCCCAGCATTTT; D: .; V: TRBV7-2; size: .; J: TRBJ1-5
CDR3: CASSTGDEQYF; DNA: TGTGCCAGCAGTACGGGGGACGAGCAGTACTTC; D: .; V: TRBV6-6; size: .; J: TRBJ2-7
CDR3: CASRGGSGEQFF; DNA: TGTGCCAGCAGGGGAGGGTCGGGTGAGCAGTTCTTC; D: TRBD2; V: TRBV2; size: .; J: TRBJ2-1
CDR3: CASSAEYGVNYGYTF; DNA: TGTGCCAGCAGTGCAGAGTACGGGGTTAACTATGGCTACACCTTC; D: .; V: TRBV6-1; size: few; J: TRBJ1-2
CDR3: CSASLGEKLFF; DNA: TGCAGTGCGTCTCTGGGTGAAAAACTGTTTTTT; D: .; V: TRBV20-1; size: .; J: TRBJ1-4
CDR3: CASSERDIGEAFF; DNA: TGTGCCAGCAGTGAAAGGGACATAGGTGAAGCTTTCTTT; D: .; V: TRBV25-1; size: .; J: TRBJ1-1
CDR3: CASSYPVGRNEQFF; DNA: TGTGCCAGCAGCTACCCAGTGGGCCGCAATGAGCAGTTCTTC; D: .; V: TRBV11-2; size: .; J: TRBJ2-1